A single sample gave rise to the 3 T cell receptor beta chains below, sequenced in a study of human T cells and chemical hapten exposure. TCRdb called the RACE reads again in MiXCR, with one record for every CDR3 protein. The profile shows 150,000 to 200,000 distinct CDR3 sequences, around 15% of them singletons. Time point in this sample: patch test 1, 2 weeks after DPC sensitization. Treatment of the sample: therapeutic diphenylcyclopropenone sensitization with weekly scalp DPC. The material sequenced was whole blood, taken in connection with sensitization to the hapten diphenylcyclopropenone (DPC). The receptor set was obtained from a woman between 25 and 40 years old with alopecia areata. Some clones in this sample may be carry-over from other donors' samples.

This clonotype occurred a few times. The chain has TRBV21-1 and TRBJ2-6; the D call in the table, TRBD2, was not verified against the DNA. TRBV21-1 is termed a pseudogene. The CDR3 spans 18 residues. The CDR3 region has the DNA TGTGCCAGCAGCAAGAGGACGGGAGATAGCTCTGGGGCCAACGTCCTGACTTTC. Amino acids: CASSKRTGDSSGANVLTF.

There are a few counts of this clonotype. This chain connects TRBV29-1 to TRBJ2-5; D is possibly TRBD2 (5 bases). The CDR3 has 15 amino acids. V lost 7 bases and J lost 1, with 19 bases in between. Germline-derived CDR1 and CDR2 are SQVTM and ANQGSEA. The CDR3 DNA is TGCAGCGCTGGGGAACAGCGGACCACCCAAGAGACCCAGTACTTC. Amino acid sequence: CSAGEQRTTQETQYF.

For this clonotype: Just one base apart from a much larger clone, this may be a read error. Written as DNA, the CDR3 is TGTGCCAGCAGTTTATCAGGGGGGGCTACTGGCTACACCTTC. It codes for CASSLSGGATGYTF. This sequence joins TRBV27 and TRBJ1-2; D may be TRBD1 (6 bases). The V end was cut by 0 bases, the J end by 7 bases, with 12 bases between. This CDR3 is built from 14 residues. Germline assignment: CDR1 MNHEY and CDR2 SMNVEV (reference sequence).